The 27 T cell receptor beta chains in this list originate from one sample, sequenced in a study of T-cell reconstitution after alpha-beta-depleted transplantation in children. TCRbeta library construction was performed incorporating unique molecular identifiers. One entry per CDR3 protein, called by TCRdb with MiXCR from the PCR reads. The sample carries approximately 120,000 distinct CDR3 sequences, about 9.9% recorded once. Sequencing was performed on PBMCs, mostly from graft donor cells, taken 180 days after TCRalphabeta/CD19-depleted stem cell transplant. The receptors were sampled from a girl in the first two years of life who had a stem cell transplant for combined immunodeficiency, so the T cells may come from the graft donor.

The chain joins TRBV10-3 to TRBJ1-1, with no clear D. CDR3 size: 13 residues. V was shortened by 4 bases and J by 0 bases, with 6 bases between the two germline ends. From germline, CDR1 is ENHRY and CDR2 SYGVKD. As DNA, the CDR3 is TGTGCCATCAGTGGAGGATTGAACACTGAAGCTTTCTTT. It codes for CAISGGLNTEAFF.

The V gene is TRBV4-2, the J gene TRBJ2-2; D remains unclear. Per germline, CDR1 LGHNA and CDR2 YNFKEQ. CDR3 length: 11 residues. V was pared by 8 bases and J by 7 bases, with 8 bases between. For the CDR3, the DNA is TGTGCCAGCTCCCAAGGCGGGGAGCTGTTTTTT. Encoded protein: CASSQGGELFF.

The table lists this clonotype with many counts. CDR3 bases: TGCAGTGCTAGAGGTGTCCAATACGAGCAGTACTTC. It codes for CSARGVQYEQYF. This chain links TRBV20-1 with TRBJ2-7, with no clear D. Germline loops: CDR1 DFQATT, CDR2 SNEGSKA (reference sequence). Trimming took 1 base from V and 4 from J, leaving 8 bases between them. There are 12 residues in the CDR3.

A few counts support this clonotype. The gene calls are TRBV19 and TRBJ1-5, with D tentatively TRBD1 (6 bases). This CDR3 is 14 amino acids long. V was clipped by 4 bases and J by 3 bases, with 10 bases between them. CDR1 and CDR2 from the germline V gene are LNHDA and SQIVND (reference sequence). The CDR3 bases are TGTGCCAGTAGTACCACAGGGAACAATCAGCCCCAGCATTTT. Translated, it gives CASSTTGNNQPQHF.

This clonotype was seen ten or more times. This chain links TRBV29-1 with TRBJ2-7; 7 nucleotides line up with TRBD1. V lost 4 bases to trimming and J lost 2 bases; unmatched junction nucleotides: 8. Germline-derived CDR1 and CDR2 are SQVTM and ANQGSEA. The length of the CDR3 is 14 residues. The CDR3 DNA reads TGCAGCGTTGTGTACAGGGGACCCCCCTACGAGCAGTACTTC. Translated, it gives CSVVYRGPPYEQYF.

This clonotype has just a few counts. The chain uses TRBV12-3 or TRBV12-4 and TRBJ2-5, with 8 bases that match TRBD2. The CDR3 sequence is 15 residues long. The junction had 6 bases not matched to a gene; V was cut back by 5 bases and J by 1 base. The CDR3 DNA follows: TGTGCCAGCAGTCAGCGGGGGCCGATCCAAGAGACCCAGTACTTC. It codes for CASSQRGPIQETQYF.

This clonotype was detected only a few times. V gene TRBV5-1 combines with J gene TRBJ2-7; no clear D. Germline V gene sequence: CDR1 SGHRS, CDR2 YFSETQ. The CDR3 has 16 residues. V was shortened by 0 bases and J by 0 bases, with 13 bases between the two germline ends. As DNA, the CDR3 is TGCGCCAGCAGCTTGGATCCAGACCCTACCTCCTACGAGCAGTACTTC. Its translation is CASSLDPDPTSYEQYF.

This clonotype was seen a handful of times. This rearrangement joins TRBV4-3 to TRBJ2-2; D unclear. V gave up 0 bases and J gave up 0 bases, with 14 bases separating them. The CDR3 is 18 amino acids. Germline V gene data show CDR1 as LGHNA and CDR2 as YSLEER. The CDR3: CASSQDNFQISNTGELFF. The CDR3 nucleotides read TGCGCCAGCAGCCAAGACAATTTCCAGATATCGAACACCGGGGAGCTGTTTTTT.

The gene calls are TRBV5-1 and TRBJ1-4; 8 bases map to TRBD1. This CDR3 is built from 15 residues. V shed 6 bases, J shed 3 bases, and the junction held 7 bases outside the gene matches. From germline, CDR1 is SGHRS and CDR2 YFSETQ. CDR3 sequence: CASNRGGEANEKLFF. The DNA of the CDR3 is TGCGCCAGCAACAGGGGGGGAGAGGCTAATGAAAAACTGTTTTTT.

This sequence joins TRBV10-3 and TRBJ2-7; D is undetermined. Germline V gene lookup returns CDR1 ENHRY and CDR2 SYGVKD. The CDR3 loop spans 14 amino acids. V gave up 2 bases and J gave up 2 bases, with 10 bases separating them. DNA for the CDR3: TGTGCCATCAGTGAGCCCTTGCGGCCCTACGAGCAGTACTTC. Translating gives CAISEPLRPYEQYF.

V and J are TRBV9 and TRBJ2-7; a weak D match, TRBD2 (6 bases). Germline CDR1 SGDLS, CDR2 YYNGEE. The CDR3 spans 15 residues. The germline V and J ends were trimmed by 3 bases and 1 base, with 14 bases remaining between them. The CDR3 bases are TGTGCCAGCAGCGAGGGACTCTTTGGGTCCTACGAGCAGTACTTC. Its protein is CASSEGLFGSYEQYF.

This clonotype was recorded at least ten times. The chain is built from TRBV14 and TRBJ2-3; the D gene is possibly TRBD1 (6 bases). Germline CDR1 SGHDN, CDR2 FVKESK. The CDR3 spans 14 residues. The ends were cut back, 3 bases at V and 7 bases at J, with 14 bases in the middle. The CDR3 DNA reads TGTGCCAGCAGCCATACCGGACAGTTTAATACGCAGTATTTT. It codes for CASSHTGQFNTQYF.

This clonotype showed up just a few times. The CDR3 DNA follows: TGCAGCGCCTTGGAGGGGGGACAGGGGTACGAGCAGTACTTC. Translation gives CSALEGGQGYEQYF. This rearrangement joins TRBV29-1 to TRBJ2-7; TRBD1 agrees at 10 bases. The CDR3 is 14 amino acids. The trim removed 7 bases at V and 4 bases at J, leaving 10 bases unmatched. Germline V lookup: CDR1 SQVTM, CDR2 ANQGSEA.

This clonotype was detected a few times. CDR3: CAITSLWDGNTEAFF. For the CDR3, the DNA is TGTGCCATCACCTCCCTCTGGGACGGAAACACTGAAGCTTTCTTT. The chain couples TRBV10-3 to TRBJ1-1; possible D gene TRBD1, 5 bases. The V and J ends lost 7 bases and 2 bases respectively, with 17 bases between them. CDR1 is ENHRY and CDR2 is SYGVKD in the germline V gene. The CDR3 contains 15 residues.

This clonotype was seen repeatedly, ten times or more. CDR3 nucleotides: TGCGCCAGCAGCCAGGGGACTAGGACTACCCAGTACTTC. Protein sequence: CASSQGTRTTQYF. This chain links TRBV4-3 with TRBJ2-5, with 8 positions matching TRBD2. Germline V CDR1 and CDR2: LGHNA, YSLEER. This CDR3 has 13 amino acids. The V gene end was trimmed by 3 bases and the J gene end by 8 bases; junction bases not matched to a gene: 5.

The sample holds a few counts of this clonotype. The V call is TRBV6-2 or TRBV6-3, the J call TRBJ2-5, with D unclear. The V gene's germline CDR1 is MNHEY and CDR2 SVGEGT. Trimming removed 6 bases from V and 1 base from J, with 12 bases in between. This CDR3 has 14 residues. The CDR3 region has the DNA TGTGCCAGCAGCCCCCCCCGGCCCCAAGAGACCCAGTACTTC. Encoded protein: CASSPPRPQETQYF.

The chain combines TRBV29-1 with TRBJ2-1, with 8 nucleotides matching TRBD1. The V and J ends lost 4 bases and 4 bases, in that order; junction bases with no gene match: 3. Germline values: CDR1 SQVTM, CDR2 ANQGSEA. The CDR3 totals 13 residues. The CDR3 region is CSVVGQGYNEQFF. The CDR3 bases are TGCAGCGTTGTAGGACAGGGATACAATGAGCAGTTCTTC.

This clonotype was seen a few times. The CDR3 reads CASSLGPSFFYEQYF. The CDR3 nucleotides read TGTGCCAGCAGCTTGGGGCCGTCATTCTTTTACGAGCAGTACTTC. The chain couples TRBV5-6 to TRBJ2-7; D uncertain. From germline, CDR1 is SGHDT and CDR2 YYEEEE. With 0 bases removed from V and 4 bases from J, the gap between germline ends came to 14 bases. The CDR3 runs 15 residues.

The chain employs TRBV20-1 and TRBJ2-7; 8 nucleotides line up with TRBD2. The V gene end was trimmed by 6 bases and the J gene end by 3 bases; junction bases not matched to a gene: 10. This CDR3 region has 14 residues. Germline CDR1 and CDR2: DFQATT and SNEGSKA (reference sequence). The CDR3 region is CSAPRTSKVYEQYF. The CDR3 coding sequence is TGCAGTGCCCCAAGGACTAGCAAGGTCTACGAGCAGTACTTC.

The V and J genes are TRBV18 and TRBJ2-3; TRBD2 might be the D (5 bases). This CDR3 is 15 amino acids long. The germline V gene has CDR1 KGHSH and CDR2 LQKENI. V lost 0 bases and J lost 2, with 9 bases in between. In DNA form, the CDR3 reads TGTGCCAGCTCACCACCTAGCCGGGACACAGATACGCAGTATTTT. As protein: CASSPPSRDTDTQYF.

With respect to this clonotype: Its ends do not fully match the called genes, so a read error is possible. The rearrangement joins TRBV29-1 to TRBJ2-7; D might be TRBD1 (6 bases). This CDR3 spans 12 amino acids. Germline-derived CDR1 and CDR2 are SQVTM and ANQGSEA. The CDR3 DNA reads as TGCAGCGTTGCCATACAGGGTAGCGAGCAGTGCTTC. It is translated as CSVAIQGSEQCF.

J is TRBJ2-4 and V is TRBV5-1, with D possibly matching TRBD1 (7 bases). Trimming took 2 bases from V and 12 from J, leaving 15 bases between them. Germline V gene sequence: CDR1 SGHRS, CDR2 YFSETQ. This CDR3 has 13 amino acids. The CDR3 here is CASSFRERDSQYF. The CDR3 nucleotides are TGCGCCAGCAGCTTCCGGGAGAGGGACAGTCAGTACTTC.

CDR3 nucleotides: TGCAGTGTGGTAAGGCTCCAAGAGACCCAGTACTTC. The encoded protein is CSVVRLQETQYF. This rearrangement joins TRBV20-1 to TRBJ2-5, with D unclear. The CDR3 runs 12 residues. Trimming cost V 7 bases and J 1 base, with 10 bases left between them. The germline V gene has CDR1 DFQATT and CDR2 SNEGSKA (reference sequence).

At least ten counts were recorded for this clonotype. The V gene is TRBV5-1, the J gene TRBJ2-1; 9 bases align to TRBD1. The CDR3 is made up of 14 amino acids. The ends lost 5 bases at V and 8 bases at J; junction bases unmatched: 8. In germline, CDR1 is SGHRS, CDR2 YFSETQ. In DNA, the CDR3 is TGCGCCAGCAGAACCCAAACAGGGGGCGATGAGCAGTTCTTC. Amino acids: CASRTQTGGDEQFF.

This clonotype appeared a single time. The CDR3 DNA follows: TGCGCCAGCAGCTCCGAGGGGCAAGAGACCCAGTACTTC. This codes for CASSSEGQETQYF. The chain couples TRBV5-1 to TRBJ2-5; D tentatively reads TRBD1 or TRBD2 (5 bases each). Trimming took 3 bases from V and 2 from J, leaving 8 bases between them. The CDR3 has 13 amino acids. CDR1 and CDR2 from the germline V gene are SGHRS and YFSETQ.

The CDR3: CSATTSGSYEQYF. Written as DNA, the CDR3 is TGCAGTGCCACGACTAGCGGGAGTTACGAGCAGTACTTC. The rearrangement joins TRBV20-1 to TRBJ2-7; 12 bases match TRBD2. Germline V gene data show CDR1 as DFQATT and CDR2 as SNEGSKA (reference sequence). Losses at the gene ends were 6 bases for V and 4 bases for J; bases not matched to a gene: 4. The CDR3 loop spans 13 amino acids.

This clonotype has only a few counts. This chain links TRBV29-1 with TRBJ2-5; 7 bases are shared with TRBD1. From germline, CDR1 is SQVTM and CDR2 ANQGSEA. V lost 7 bases, J lost 0 bases, and 5 bases stayed unmatched. The CDR3 has 13 residues. Written as DNA, the CDR3 is TGCAGCGCCGCCACAGGGGACCAAGAGACCCAGTACTTC. Translated: CSAATGDQETQYF.